This TCR beta chain was observed in a study of glioma-infiltrating T cells after dendritic cell vaccination. Study details: The vaccine used monocyte-derived dendritic cells pulsed overnight with autologous tumor lysate.

In germline, CDR1 is SEHNR, CDR2 FQNEAQ (reference sequence). The junction had 17 bases not matched to a gene; V was cut back by 2 bases and J by 8 bases. The CDR3 is 17 amino acids. The PCR used 60 V beta and 13 J beta primers. Assay used: immunoSEQ multiplex PCR; TCRdb lists only in-frame clones, some missing. The data hold around 90,000 clones, with approximately 80% observed a single time. Time point reported: after dendritic cell vaccination, including at tumor progression/relapse. Fresh-frozen tumor tissue and more than two years of survival data were available for all. The V and J genes are TRBV7-9 and TRBJ1-2; TRBD1 agrees at 7 bases. This material consisted of blood, taken after dendritic cell vaccination. The receptor comes from a human donor with glioblastoma. CDR3 in DNA: TGTGCCAGCAGCTTATGGCCAGGGACAGTAGTATATTACGGCTACACCTTC. Residues: CASSLWPGTVVYYGYTF.